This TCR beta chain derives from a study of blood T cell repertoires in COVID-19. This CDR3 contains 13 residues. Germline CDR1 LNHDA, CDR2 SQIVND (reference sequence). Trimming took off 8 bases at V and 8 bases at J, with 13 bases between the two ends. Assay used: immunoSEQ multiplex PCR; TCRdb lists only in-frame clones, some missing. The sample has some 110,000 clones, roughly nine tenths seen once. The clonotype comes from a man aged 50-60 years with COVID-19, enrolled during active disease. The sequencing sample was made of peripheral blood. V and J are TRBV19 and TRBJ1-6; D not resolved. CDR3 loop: CASAPRRDSPLHF. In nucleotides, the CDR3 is TGTGCCAGTGCCCCTCGGAGGGATTCACCCCTCCACTTT. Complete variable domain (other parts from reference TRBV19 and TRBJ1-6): DGGITQSPKYLFRKEGQNVTLSCEQNLNHDAMYWYRQDPGQGLRLIYYSQIVNDFQKGDIAEGYSVSREKKESFPLTVTSAQKNPTAFYLCASAPRRDSPLHFGNGTRLTVT.